A single sample is the source of the 26 T cell receptor beta chains below, sequenced in a study of T cells in localized non-small cell lung cancer. Libraries were prepared by immunoSEQ multiplex PCR; TCRdb keeps only in-frame clonotypes and omits some of them. Of fewer than 100,000 clones detected, over 75% appear once; the ten largest clones hold 8% to 10%. Material: peripheral blood, obtained before any cancer treatment. The receptors stem from a female donor at least 60 years old with stage I lung adenocarcinoma.

The chain uses TRBV2 and TRBJ2-3, with 10 bases identical to TRBD1. V shed 0 bases and J 4 bases; nucleotides not matched to a gene: 4. The CDR3 is 16 amino acids. CDR1 is SNHLY and CDR2 is FYNNEI in the germline V gene. CDR3 DNA sequence: TGTGCCAGCAGTGAAGCGACAGGGGGCGCCTCAGATACGCAGTATTTT. Translating it yields CASSEATGGASDTQYF.

The J gene is TRBJ1-1, the V gene TRBV2; possibly TRBD1 for D (5 bases). V was trimmed by 6 bases and J by 1 base, leaving 18 bases between them. The CDR3 runs to 16 residues. Germline V gene lookup returns CDR1 SNHLY and CDR2 FYNNEI. CDR3 region: CASRLDGAGGNTEAFF. The CDR3 DNA reads as TGTGCCAGCAGATTAGACGGGGCAGGCGGGAACACTGAAGCTTTCTTT.

V and J are TRBV30 and TRBJ1-5; TRBD1 matches 11 bases. Looked up from germline, CDR1 is GTSNPN and CDR2 is SVGIG (reference sequence). Trimming took 1 base from V and 1 from J; bases not matched to a gene: 15. The CDR3 is 20 amino acids. CDR3 nucleotides: TGTGCCTGGAGTGGCCGGACAGGGGGCCGAACTACTCTAAGCAATCAGCCCCAGCATTTT. Protein product: CAWSGRTGGRTTLSNQPQHF.

The genes are TRBV6-5 and TRBJ1-3, with no clear D. The V and J ends lost 6 bases and 1 base respectively, with 10 bases between them. Germline V lookup: CDR1 MNHEY, CDR2 SVGAGI. There are 14 residues in the CDR3. The CDR3 DNA sequence: TGTGCCAGCAGCGCCCGGATGTCTGGAAACACCATATATTTT. As protein: CASSARMSGNTIYF.

The chain links TRBV2 to TRBJ1-4; D is uncertain. Germline lookup yields CDR1 SNHLY and CDR2 FYNNEI. CDR3 size: 15 residues. V dropped 3 bases and J dropped 3 bases, with 11 bases sitting between them. CDR3: CASSDRNAANEKLFF. In DNA, the CDR3 is TGTGCCAGCAGTGACAGGAACGCTGCTAATGAAAAACTGTTTTTT.

The rearrangement links TRBV5-4 to TRBJ1-2; no clear D. The germline CDR1 and CDR2 sequences are SGHNT and YYREEE (reference sequence). Between the trimmed V and J ends, which lost 5 bases and 5 bases, there was a span of 13 bases. There are 13 residues in the CDR3. The CDR3 spells CASSSTESYGYTF. For the CDR3, the DNA is TGTGCCAGCAGTTCAACAGAGTCTTATGGCTACACCTTC. The complete variable domain, with remaining parts taken from reference TRBV5-4 and TRBJ1-2, reads ETGVTQSPTHLIKTRGQQVTLRCSSQSGHNTVSWYQQALGQGPQFIFQYYREEENGRGNFPPRFSGLQFPNYSSELNVNALELDDSALYLCASSSTESYGYTFGSGTRLTVV.

The rearrangement joins TRBV29-1 to TRBJ2-1; D is undetermined. The length of the CDR3 is 13 residues. V was pared by 2 bases and J by 1 base, with 6 bases between. CDR1 is SQVTM, CDR2 ANQGSEA, per germline. CDR3 residues: CSVELGSYNEQFF. Written as DNA, the CDR3 is TGCAGCGTTGAATTAGGTTCCTACAATGAGCAGTTCTTC.

The gene calls are TRBV27 and TRBJ1-6; D call uncertain. CDR1 is MNHEY and CDR2 is SMNVEV in the germline V gene (reference sequence). The CDR3 has 16 amino acids. The V and J ends lost 7 bases and 5 bases respectively, with 18 bases between them. The CDR3: CASNHQARDNNSPLHF. For the CDR3, the DNA is TGTGCCAGCAATCACCAAGCGAGGGATAATAATTCACCCCTCCACTTT.

J is TRBJ1-4 and V is TRBV7-2; no firm D call. Trimming stripped 5 bases from V and 5 bases from J, with 3 bases between. The CDR3 is 11 amino acids. From germline, CDR1 is SGHTA and CDR2 FQGNSA. In DNA form, the CDR3 reads TGTGCCAGCAGCGCAAATGAAAAACTGTTTTTT. Protein product: CASSANEKLFF. Combining the CDR3 with reference TRBV7-2 and TRBJ1-4 gives the whole variable domain GAGVSQSPSNKVTEKGKDVELRCDPISGHTALYWYRQSLGQGLEFLIYFQGNSAPDKSGLPSDRFSAERTGGSVSTLTIQRTQQEDSAVYLCASSANEKLFFGSGTQLSVL.

This chain connects TRBV28 to TRBJ1-5; D not resolved. CDR3 length equals 13 residues. The germline V gene encodes CDR1 MDHEN and CDR2 SYDVKM. V lost 7 bases to trimming and J lost 2 bases, with 9 bases between them. The CDR3 loop reads CASKSWGNQPQHF. CDR3 sequence (DNA): TGTGCCAGCAAATCGTGGGGCAATCAGCCCCAGCATTTT. Supplemented by reference TRBV28 and TRBJ1-5, the full variable domain reads DVKVTQSSRYLVKRTGEKVFLECVQDMDHENMFWYRQDPGLGLRLIYFSYDVKMKEKGDIPEGYSVSREKKERFSLILESASTNQTSMYLCASKSWGNQPQHFGDGTRLSIL.

The chain carries TRBV5-4 and TRBJ1-2; a weak D match, TRBD1 (6 bases). From germline, CDR1 is SGHNT and CDR2 YYREEE (reference sequence). The germline V and J ends were trimmed by 5 bases and 1 base, with 9 bases remaining between them. The CDR3 is 13 amino acids. In nucleotides, the CDR3 is TGTGCCAGCAGTAGGACAGTTAACTATGGCTACACCTTC. Translated, it gives CASSRTVNYGYTF.

This clone was observed a handful of times. V usage is TRBV9 and J usage is TRBJ1-1; 7 positions match TRBD1. Germline CDR1 and CDR2: SGDLS and YYNGEE. The CDR3 has 14 amino acids. The V segment lost 0 bases and the J segment 6 bases; nucleotides outside the gene matches: 5. Written as DNA, the CDR3 is TGTGCCAGCAGCGTAGTTGGCACAGGGGCTGAAGCTTTCTTT. Residues: CASSVVGTGAEAFF.

In this sample, this clone turned up once. This chain uses TRBV10-3 with TRBJ2-7, with D tentatively TRBD1 (5 bases). V was pared by 8 bases and J by 4 bases, with 15 bases between. Germline CDR1 is ENHRY and CDR2 is SYGVKD. The CDR3 consists of 13 residues. The CDR3, as DNA: TGTGCCATCGGATTGACAGACGCGTACGAGCAGTACTTC. Protein: CAIGLTDAYEQYF.

The rearrangement joins TRBV15 to TRBJ2-1; 10 bases map to TRBD2. With V trimmed by 0 bases and J by 6 bases, 5 bases remained unmatched. Germline V lookup: CDR1 LNHNV, CDR2 YYDKDF (reference sequence). CDR3 length: 16 amino acids. The CDR3 DNA is TGTGCCACCAGCAGAGATTTTAGGACTAGCGGCAATGAGCAGTTCTTC. Translated, it gives CATSRDFRTSGNEQFF.

This chain uses TRBV6-1 with TRBJ1-4, with TRBD1 as a possible D gene (6 bases). The CDR3 is made up of 14 amino acids. Trimming took off 5 bases at V and 8 bases at J, with 15 bases between the two ends. Germline loops: CDR1 MNHNS, CDR2 SASEGT. In DNA, the CDR3 is TGTGCCAGCAGTTCTGGGGGGGCGGGGGAAAAACTGTTTTTT. Translating it yields CASSSGGAGEKLFF.

V and J are TRBV7-3 and TRBJ2-2; 8 bases map to TRBD2. Germline values: CDR1 SGHTA, CDR2 FQGTGA. V lost 5 bases, J lost 1 base, and 6 bases stayed unmatched. This CDR3 has 16 amino acids. CDR3 DNA sequence: TGTGCCAGCAGCCCCGCCCGGGGGGGGAACACCGGGGAGCTGTTTTTT. This sequence encodes CASSPARGGNTGELFF.

The chain couples TRBV25-1 to TRBJ1-2; D perhaps matches TRBD1 (5 bases). The CDR3 length is 12 residues. V lost 3 bases and J lost 8, with 10 bases in between. Germline loops: CDR1 MGHDK, CDR2 SYGVNS. The DNA of the CDR3 is TGTGCCAGCAGTGATATAGGGGAAGGCTACACCTTC. Translation gives CASSDIGEGYTF.

This sequence joins TRBV7-2 and TRBJ2-1; D perhaps matches TRBD1 (7 bases). Per the germline V gene, CDR1 is SGHTA and CDR2 is FQGNSA. The CDR3 totals 15 residues. Trimming cost V 1 base and J 4 bases, with 11 bases left between them. CDR3 protein: CASSLVAGQYNEQFF. CDR3 DNA: TGTGCCAGCAGCTTAGTTGCGGGACAGTACAATGAGCAGTTCTTC. The variable domain in full, completed from reference TRBV7-2 and TRBJ2-1, reads GAGVSQSPSNKVTEKGKDVELRCDPISGHTALYWYRQSLGQGLEFLIYFQGNSAPDKSGLPSDRFSAERTGGSVSTLTIQRTQQEDSAVYLCASSLVAGQYNEQFFGPGTRLTVL.

This chain links TRBV27 with TRBJ2-7; 9 positions match TRBD2. This CDR3 contains 15 residues. The germline CDR1 and CDR2 sequences are MNHEY and SMNVEV (reference sequence). Losses at the gene ends were 4 bases for V and 4 bases for J; bases not matched to a gene: 8. This chain's CDR3 is CASSSRLAAYYEQYF. In nucleotides, the CDR3 is TGTGCCAGCAGTTCCAGACTAGCGGCGTATTACGAGCAGTACTTC.

This clone showed up just once. The chain couples TRBV2 to TRBJ1-2, with 7 bases matching TRBD1. Germline V lookup: CDR1 SNHLY, CDR2 FYNNEI. The CDR3 covers 13 residues. With 6 bases clipped from V and 4 bases from J, the junction kept 5 bases outside the gene matches. The CDR3: CASRTGVVYGYTF. Here the CDR3 DNA reads TGTGCCAGCAGAACAGGGGTCGTCTATGGCTACACCTTC.

The CDR3 bases are TGTGCCAGCAGCTTAGGACAGGGCAGCAATCAGCCCCAGCATTTT. Translation gives CASSLGQGSNQPQHF. The rearrangement uses TRBV7-2 and TRBJ1-5; TRBD1 aligns across 7 bases. This CDR3 spans 15 amino acids. CDR1 and CDR2 (germline): SGHTA, FQGNSA. The J segment lost 1 base and the V segment lost 1 base, leaving 1 base of the junction unmatched.

The V and J genes are TRBV27 and TRBJ1-5; no clear D. Germline assignment: CDR1 MNHEY and CDR2 SMNVEV (reference sequence). The CDR3 is 14 residues long. Trimming removed 5 bases at V and 0 bases at J, with 8 bases between. In DNA, the CDR3 is TGTGCCAGCAGTCCCCTGTATAGCAATCAGCCCCAGCATTTT. Translation gives CASSPLYSNQPQHF.

V is TRBV29-1 and J is TRBJ2-5, with D maybe TRBD2 (6 bases). This CDR3 is built from 12 residues. Germline CDR1 reads SQVTM; CDR2 reads ANQGSEA. Trimming took off 6 bases at V and 4 bases at J, with 12 bases between the two ends. The CDR3 sequence is CSVSSALETQYF. The CDR3 DNA reads TGCAGCGTCTCTAGCGCGCTAGAGACCCAGTACTTC.

This clone was seen once. This chain links TRBV7-9 with TRBJ2-7, with D unclear. CDR1 is SEHNR, CDR2 FQNEAQ, per germline (reference sequence). The CDR3 is 12 amino acids. V was clipped by 1 base and J by 5 bases, with 6 bases between them. The CDR3 DNA reads as TGTGCCAGCAGCTTAGAGGGCCACGAGCAGTACTTC. This encodes CASSLEGHEQYF.

The genes are TRBV2 and TRBJ2-7, with a weak D call TRBD2 (5 bases). V was trimmed by 6 bases and J by 0 bases, leaving 12 bases between them. The length of the CDR3 is 14 residues. Germline loops: CDR1 SNHLY, CDR2 FYNNEI. CDR3 amino acids: CASRGSTDSYEQYF. The CDR3 coding sequence is TGTGCCAGCAGGGGGAGTACGGACTCCTACGAGCAGTACTTC.

This chain connects TRBV5-5 to TRBJ1-4; possibly TRBD1 for D (6 bases). This CDR3 is built from 15 residues. Germline V gene data show CDR1 as SGHKS and CDR2 as YYEKEE (reference sequence). V was cut by 3 bases and J by 8 bases, with 17 bases left in between. This CDR3 reads CASSYAGAPLEKLFF. The CDR3 bases are TGTGCCAGCAGCTATGCAGGGGCCCCGTTGGAAAAACTGTTTTTT.